This record looks at one T cell receptor (beta chain) sequence and its context. The protocol was immunoSEQ multiplex PCR, while the TCRdb copy is restricted to in-frame clones and leaves out a portion. The repertoire includes about 87,000 clones, roughly 84% of them detected once, and approximately 3% sits in the top ten. CDR3 length: 18 amino acids. Germline CDR1 is GTSNPN and CDR2 is SVGIG (reference sequence). V gave up 0 bases and J gave up 5 bases; unmatched junction bases: 15. This entry belongs to a study of blood T cell repertoires in COVID-19. For the study at large: Italy, Spain and the United States were the sources of the convalescent and acute COVID-19 samples.

The rearrangement joins TRBV30 to TRBJ2-2, with 7 bases matching TRBD2. This receptor was identified in a woman aged 80 or older with COVID-19, enrolled during active disease. Sequencing was performed on peripheral blood. The CDR3 nucleotides are TGTGCCTGGAGTGTACCTCACGGGTTGCGGGGGAGGACCGGGGAGCTGTTTTTT. Its translation: CAWSVPHGLRGRTGELFF.